The rows below give T cell receptor beta chains drawn from one sample of a study of PD-1 blockade in classical Hodgkin lymphoma. The method was immunoSEQ multiplex PCR; TCRdb's version includes in-frame clones alone and lacks a portion of them. Of about 98,000 clones in the sample, over 85% are singletons; the top ten hold less than 3.5%. Source: peripheral blood mononuclear cells (PBMCs), taken at baseline. The source of these receptors is a human donor with classical Hodgkin lymphoma. Each CDR3 is given with its conserved first and last residue. Each record gives: clone size, V gene, D gene, J gene, CDR3 DNA, CDR3 protein. D genes are given only for firm matches. The size field is filled for only some rows; it gives once, few, many or a size class.

clone_size: .; v_call: TRBV7-9; d_call: .; j_call: TRBJ1-3; cdr3_nt: TGTGCCAGCATCGGGAGGTCAGGAAACACCATATATTTT; cdr3_aa: CASIGRSGNTIYF
clone_size: .; v_call: TRBV19; d_call: .; j_call: TRBJ1-1; cdr3_nt: TGTGCCAGTAGTGCCGGTTCTAGGGGGGGCACTGAAGCTTTCTTT; cdr3_aa: CASSAGSRGGTEAFF
clone_size: .; v_call: TRBV28; d_call: TRBD1; j_call: TRBJ2-7; cdr3_nt: TGTGCCAGCAGGGAAGGGACAGGGGCGACCTACGAGCAGTACTTC; cdr3_aa: CASREGTGATYEQYF
clone_size: .; v_call: TRBV5-4; d_call: TRBD2; j_call: TRBJ2-1; cdr3_nt: TGTGCCAGCAGCTTGTTTGTTAGCGGGGCCGAGCAGTTCTTC; cdr3_aa: CASSLFVSGAEQFF
clone_size: .; v_call: TRBV2; d_call: .; j_call: TRBJ1-6; cdr3_nt: TGTGCCAGCAAACTGGACCTTGGGCATTCACCCCTCCACTTT; cdr3_aa: CASKLDLGHSPLHF
clone_size: .; v_call: TRBV6-6; d_call: .; j_call: TRBJ2-3; cdr3_nt: TGTGCCAGCAGTTACCCTAGCGGCACAGATACGCAGTATTTT; cdr3_aa: CASSYPSGTDTQYF
clone_size: few; v_call: TRBV2; d_call: .; j_call: TRBJ1-1; cdr3_nt: TGTGCCAGCAGTGAATGGCGGGGGTGGAACACTGAAGCTTTCTTT; cdr3_aa: CASSEWRGWNTEAFF
clone_size: .; v_call: TRBV19; d_call: .; j_call: TRBJ2-5; cdr3_nt: TGTGCCAGTAGTGAAGGCAGACAAGAGACCCAGTACTTC; cdr3_aa: CASSEGRQETQYF
clone_size: .; v_call: TRBV6-1; d_call: .; j_call: TRBJ1-5; cdr3_nt: TGTGCCAGCAGTGACAGGTCGGATCAGCCCCAGCATTTT; cdr3_aa: CASSDRSDQPQHF
clone_size: .; v_call: TRBV12-5; d_call: .; j_call: TRBJ1-5; cdr3_nt: TGTGCTAGTGGTTTGGTGCACGGGAATCAGCCCCAGCATTTT; cdr3_aa: CASGLVHGNQPQHF
clone_size: .; v_call: TRBV6-5; d_call: .; j_call: TRBJ1-4; cdr3_nt: TGTGCCAGCAGTTACAGTGGCAGTGAAAAACTGTTTTTT; cdr3_aa: CASSYSGSEKLFF
clone_size: .; v_call: TRBV29-1; d_call: TRBD1; j_call: TRBJ2-7; cdr3_nt: TGCAGCGTCCGACAGGGGGCGAAATACGAGCAGTACTTC; cdr3_aa: CSVRQGAKYEQYF
clone_size: .; v_call: TRBV6-6; d_call: .; j_call: TRBJ2-7; cdr3_nt: TGTGCCAGCAGTTACCCCCAGGACTCCTACGAGCAGTACTTC; cdr3_aa: CASSYPQDSYEQYF
clone_size: .; v_call: TRBV5-1; d_call: TRBD1; j_call: TRBJ2-6; cdr3_nt: TGCGCCAGCAGCTTGGGACAGGGGGCTGGGTCTGGGGCCAACGTCCTGACTTTC; cdr3_aa: CASSLGQGAGSGANVLTF
clone_size: .; v_call: TRBV7-9; d_call: .; j_call: TRBJ1-1; cdr3_nt: TGTGCCAGCAGCTTAGGTCATACAGTCCCGGCGGAAGCTTTCTTT; cdr3_aa: CASSLGHTVPAEAFF
clone_size: .; v_call: TRBV19; d_call: .; j_call: TRBJ2-3; cdr3_nt: TGTGCCAGTAGTGTGAGCACAGATACGCAGTATTTT; cdr3_aa: CASSVSTDTQYF
clone_size: .; v_call: TRBV27; d_call: .; j_call: TRBJ1-1; cdr3_nt: TGTGCCAGAACTAGGGATACCAACACTGAAGCTTTCTTT; cdr3_aa: CARTRDTNTEAFF
clone_size: .; v_call: TRBV10-3; d_call: .; j_call: TRBJ2-3; cdr3_nt: TGTGCCATCAGTGTCAGCACAGATACGCAGTATTTT; cdr3_aa: CAISVSTDTQYF
clone_size: .; v_call: TRBV11-3; d_call: .; j_call: TRBJ2-1; cdr3_nt: TGTGCCAGCAGCTTAGACGCGGGGTCCTACAATGAGCAGTTCTTC; cdr3_aa: CASSLDAGSYNEQFF
clone_size: .; v_call: TRBV27; d_call: .; j_call: TRBJ1-5; cdr3_nt: TGTGCCAGCAGTTTATGGGGTGTCCATCAGCCCCAGCATTTT; cdr3_aa: CASSLWGVHQPQHF
clone_size: .; v_call: TRBV27; d_call: .; j_call: TRBJ2-5; cdr3_nt: TGTGCCAGCAGGGCTCTGGGGACCCAGTACTTC; cdr3_aa: CASRALGTQYF
clone_size: few; v_call: TRBV18; d_call: TRBD1; j_call: TRBJ1-1; cdr3_nt: TGTGCCAGCTCACTAAGTCACAGGGGGTTGAACACTGAAGCTTTCTTT; cdr3_aa: CASSLSHRGLNTEAFF
clone_size: .; v_call: TRBV5-1; d_call: .; j_call: TRBJ2-1; cdr3_nt: TGCGCCAGCAGCTTGTGGGGCGGGGAGCTCCTAGGGGAGCAGTTCTTC; cdr3_aa: CASSLWGGELLGEQFF